The following is a T cell receptor (beta chain) sequence with its context. This clone was observed a handful of times. The antigen it recognizes is unknown. Per-base quality was not reported, and no clone a single base away is much larger than it. This record belongs to a study of cytomegalovirus exposure and HLA in healthy donors (dated by TCRdb to the late 2010s). Regarding the research as a whole: In an earlier analysis of some 550 of the donors, 250 to 300 Gb of sequence data and some 120 million unique TCR beta sequences from 150 million to 200 million T cells were reported. An early release covering roughly 600 HLA-typed donors comprised roughly 300 gigabases of sequencing data and approximately 85 million unique TCR sequences. Of the roughly 400 genotyped donors, about 80% fell in the genetic ancestry cluster associated with self-reported Caucasian donors. The aim of the study was to test whether cataloging public T cell receptors could identify signatures of past pathogen exposure. Using immunosequencing, the study profiled T cell repertoires from roughly 650 subjects and related those repertoires to cytomegalovirus serostatus. A separate validation cohort of about 110 different subjects was used in addition to the roughly 670-subject first cohort. To predict cytomegalovirus infection status, the study combined high-throughput TCR immunosequencing, statistical association of individual TCRs with disease status, and machine learning. A later analysis re-analyzed previously published TCR beta repertoires from 660 or so donors and added high-resolution HLA genotyping to study TCR occurrence patterns. In the later analysis, no new phenotypic data were used to find candidate immune exposures; instead, reliance was placed on TCR beta sequences and their occurrence across donors. To decide whether each TCR beta V gene segment behaved as functional or pseudogenic, an earlier analysis of some 570 of the donors relied on high-throughput TCR beta sequencing. Donor age, sex, ethnicity and CMV serostatus were compiled together with the repertoire data. A later genetic analysis used genome-wide SNP genotypes for 398 of the 666 donors, treating that subset as a discovery cohort. All discovery cohort repertoires had been generated using a single sequencing platform. HLA typing included class I and class II loci at four-digit resolution. Typing coverage differed by locus: A, B, C, DRB1 and DQB1 were typed in roughly 620-640 donors, DQA1 in 522, DPA1 in 600 to 610, and DPB1 in 450 to 480. A few DR-DQ haplotypes were treated as single units for association and clustering because of strong linkage in the cohort. On average, roughly 240,000 unique TCR beta nucleotide sequences were sequenced per donor among 398 genotyped donors of the cohort, with around 19% of those sequences being non-productive. Overall results and qualifications from the work: When HLA alleles, especially DR and DQ, strongly co-occurred, attributing TCR associations to individual alleles was difficult. Roughly uniform sequencing depth across donors was assumed in presence/absence analyses, although this assumption may not hold. In the study, approximately 160 TCR beta chains were listed as associated with cytomegalovirus. In a later analysis, about 16,000 TCR beta sequences were associated with specific HLA alleles at a false discovery rate of 0.05. In vitro tests confirmed that a few of the cytomegalovirus-associated TCR beta chains recognize cytomegalovirus antigens. HLA typing was unavailable for some donors at each locus, so association tests used only the typed subset. Most CMV-associated TCR beta chains appeared to be HLA-restricted in a later analysis, and the HLA associations seemed to be driven largely by CMV exposure. A further reported finding was that TCR beta sequences accurately predicted the HLA-A and HLA-B alleles for most subjects in the first cohort. In an earlier analysis of some 500 of the donors, most TCR beta V segments appeared in productive rearrangements about 90% or about 30% of the time, broadly matching IMGT annotations. CMV serostatus was the only immune exposure information available for the cohort. A later genetic analysis reported fewer N-insertions in productive TCRs among donors in an Asian-associated ancestry cluster than the roughly 640-donor mean. In a later analysis, HLA-associated TCR beta chains showed more clonal expansion and lower generation probabilities than non-associated chains that were equally common. Several of the top co-occurrence clusters appeared to be linked to parvovirus B19, influenza, CMV and Epstein-Barr virus, according to a later analysis. Most TCR sequences were observed very rarely across donors, whereas some public TCRs were present in many individuals. About 15 rarely observed V segments, including chromosome 9 orphons, were excluded from the earlier analysis of about 600 of the donors because counts were too low. This cohort had only TCR beta chains sequenced, and the lack of alpha or paired-chain data limited which features could be detected. A cluster of highly shared sequence variants was judged likely to be a technical artifact of the sequencing pipeline. The classifier was reported to diagnose cytomegalovirus status with high specificity and sensitivity in both the original and validation cohorts. An association between a missense DCLRE1C variant and V-gene and J-gene trimming of TCR beta chains was found in a later genetic analysis and replicated in an independent cohort. The authors suggested that the approach could potentially be extended to other disease states and immunological phenotypes. Linkage disequilibrium might explain the correlated functional status among segregating V segments, but an unknown experimental factor could not be excluded. Because the 87-base-pair reads could not distinguish some IMGT-functional V segments, including TRBV6-2 and TRBV6-3, those segments were excluded. In a later analysis, TCR association rates were found to vary across HLA loci, with the most associated TCRs seen for DRB1 alleles and the fewest for HLA-C alleles.

In total, over 600 healthy bone marrow donors made up the cohort. At the time of sampling, all cohort members were nominally healthy, though unrecorded immune exposures were likely present. The donor tested CMV seronegative, placing the donor among the 350 or so seronegative members of the cohort. Each donor provided a peripheral blood sample, and peripheral blood mononuclear cells were used for TCR beta sequencing. Genomic DNA was extracted from the blood cell samples with the Qiagen DNeasy Blood Extraction Kit. CDR1 and CDR2 are read off the germline V gene as SGHVS and FNYEAQ. At the junction V is shortened by 0 bases and J by 2 bases, with 8 bases in between. The CDR3 measures 14 amino acids from cysteine to phenylalanine. Solely the CDR3 DNA is kept, with 42 bases framed from the first base. Receptors were amplified or captured by the immunoSEQ multiplex PCR assay. For the multiplex PCR, a mixture combining 60 forward primers for TCR Vbeta segments and 13 reverse primers for TCR Jbeta segments was used. A multiplex PCR assay on genomic DNA amplified the CDR3 region of rearranged TCR beta genes. The Illumina HiSeq System was used to sequence the amplified TCR beta libraries as 87-base-pair reads. The study's processing was this. In a later analysis, around 80 million unique TCR beta chains were counted across the roughly 700 repertoires, and roughly 9.9 million of these chains were shared by at least two donors. To remove PCR and sequencing errors, raw reads were error-corrected and collapsed into unique sequences using a nearest-neighbor algorithm that merged closely related sequences. CDR3 sequences were aligned to IMGT reference sequences to assign V, D and J gene segments. For a sequence to be retained, at least a six-nucleotide match to both a V gene segment and a J gene segment was required. A rearrangement was called productive if the CDR3 had no stop codons and remained in frame with V and J, and every other rearrangement was called non-productive. Following IMGT convention, CDR3 was defined as the stretch from the second conserved V-encoded cysteine up to the conserved J-encoded phenylalanine. The earlier analysis of a few hundred of the donors excluded sequences that lacked an unambiguous match to a single V gene segment. In an earlier analysis of several hundred of the donors, V segments were called functional above 56.7% productive rearrangements and were called segregating when the between-donor standard deviation exceeded 5%. A statistical classification framework was built for diagnosing cytomegalovirus status from the catalog of TCR beta chain sequences. In a later analysis, V and J genes were assigned by comparing TCR nucleotide sequences against IMGT/GENE-DB human TR gene sequences. The TCRdist pipeline was used in a later analysis to assign CDR3 sequences and most-parsimonious VDJ recombination scenarios. A later analysis defined each TCR beta chain by its CDR3 amino acid sequence plus V-gene family, and excluded reads lacking a unique V-gene family. In a later analysis, 450 to 600 highly shared, low-generation-probability nucleotide sequences were removed to address suspected cross-contamination and a sequencing artifact. In a later analysis, a clonal expansion index for each public chain was calculated from normalized within-repertoire ranks of inferred template counts. Generation probabilities in a later analysis came from a VDJ recombination model fitted to out-of-frame rearrangements, and those results were checked against IGoR. In a later analysis, hypergeometric tests were used to score TCR-TCR, TCR-HLA and TCR-CMV co-occurrence, with a repertoire-size bias correction applied to TCR pairs. False discovery rates were estimated in a later analysis by permuting HLA or CMV assignments 20 times. In a later analysis, co-occurring TCRs were grouped using DBSCAN, and TCRdist sequence similarity was added for clustering within HLA-allele-positive subsets. For co-occurrence clustering, repertoires with fewer than 30,000 or more than 120,000 public chains were excluded, along with roughly 5 repertoires with anomalous nucleotide sharing. The table was pulled from immuneACCESS by TCRdb, which kept in-frame rearrangements only. Such tables lose some clones; where checked, under half of the loss comes from unresolved V genes, and the rest has no known cause. The DNA was the basis for D and trimming; V, J and clone size are from that table. This sample lists about 120,000 clones; 80% were detected once. The leading ten clones occupy over 2% of the sample.

The V gene is TRBV7-6 and the J gene is TRBJ2-7, with the D gene call left open. The sample was PBMCs. The TCR comes from a man aged 25 to 40 in good health and CMV-seronegative. For the CDR3, the sequence is CASSLAPGPYEQYF. The bases read TGTGCCAGCAGCTTAGCCCCCGGTCCCTACGAGCAGTACTTC.